Only a few counts were recorded for the clone carrying this T cell receptor beta chain. Clones were read by immunoSEQ multiplex PCR, and TCRdb kept only the in-frame ones, dropping some. The sample lists some 39,000 clones; around 88% were seen once. The data belong to a study of control samples from healthy donors and cancer patients. Germline V gives CDR1 MNHEY, CDR2 SVGEGT. The CDR3 length is 17 residues. Trimming cost V 2 bases and J 5 bases; bases outside gene matches: 11. Sequencing was performed on PBMCs. The rearrangement uses TRBV6-2 or TRBV6-3 and TRBJ1-5; 8 bases agree with TRBD1. The origin of this receptor is a woman aged 55-69 years with lung cancer. The CDR3 nucleotides are TGTGCCAGCAGTTACCGATCTTTAGACAGGGGCGATCAGCCCCAGCATTTT. Its protein is CASSYRSLDRGDQPQHF.